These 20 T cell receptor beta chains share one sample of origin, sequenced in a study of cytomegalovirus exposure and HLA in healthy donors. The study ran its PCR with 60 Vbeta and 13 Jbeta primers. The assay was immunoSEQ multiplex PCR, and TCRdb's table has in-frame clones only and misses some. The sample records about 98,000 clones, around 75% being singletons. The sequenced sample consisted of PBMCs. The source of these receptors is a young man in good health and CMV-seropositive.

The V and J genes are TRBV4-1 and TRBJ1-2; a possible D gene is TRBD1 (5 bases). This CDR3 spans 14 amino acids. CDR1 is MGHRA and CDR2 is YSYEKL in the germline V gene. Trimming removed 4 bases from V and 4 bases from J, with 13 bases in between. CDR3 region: CASSREGRAYGYTF. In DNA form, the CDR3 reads TGCGCCAGCAGCCGAGAGGGCAGGGCCTATGGCTACACCTTC.

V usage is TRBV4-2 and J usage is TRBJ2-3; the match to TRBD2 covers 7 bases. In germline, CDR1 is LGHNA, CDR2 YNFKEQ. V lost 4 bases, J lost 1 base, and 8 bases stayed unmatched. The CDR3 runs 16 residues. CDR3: CASSPLGGFGTDTQYF. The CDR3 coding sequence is TGTGCCAGCAGCCCGTTGGGGGGGTTCGGCACAGATACGCAGTATTTT.

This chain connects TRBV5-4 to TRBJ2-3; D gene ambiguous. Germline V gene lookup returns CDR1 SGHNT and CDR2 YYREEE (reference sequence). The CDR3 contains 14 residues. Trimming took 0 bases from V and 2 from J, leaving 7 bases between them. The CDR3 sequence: CASSLGSDTDTQYF. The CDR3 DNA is TGTGCCAGCAGCTTGGGTTCAGACACAGATACGCAGTATTTT.

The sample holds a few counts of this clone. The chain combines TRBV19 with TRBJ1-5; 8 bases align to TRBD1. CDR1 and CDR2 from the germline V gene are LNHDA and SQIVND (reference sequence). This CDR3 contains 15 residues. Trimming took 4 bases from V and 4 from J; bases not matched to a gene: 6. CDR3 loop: CASSTDRGGNQPQHF. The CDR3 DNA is TGTGCCAGTAGTACCGACAGGGGAGGGAATCAGCCCCAGCATTTT.

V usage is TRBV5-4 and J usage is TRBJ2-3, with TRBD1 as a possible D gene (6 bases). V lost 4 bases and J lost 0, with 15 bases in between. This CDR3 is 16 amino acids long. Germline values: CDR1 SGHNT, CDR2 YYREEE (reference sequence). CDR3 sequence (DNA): TGTGCCAGCAGCCCGGACAGATACTCTAGCACAGATACGCAGTATTTT. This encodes CASSPDRYSSTDTQYF.

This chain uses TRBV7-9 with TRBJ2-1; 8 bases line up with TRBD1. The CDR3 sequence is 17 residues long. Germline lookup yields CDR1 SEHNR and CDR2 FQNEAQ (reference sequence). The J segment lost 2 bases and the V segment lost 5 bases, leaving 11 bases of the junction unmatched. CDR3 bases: TGTGCCAGCAGCCCCACTTCCGGGACAGGAGCCTACAATGAGCAGTTCTTC. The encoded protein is CASSPTSGTGAYNEQFF.

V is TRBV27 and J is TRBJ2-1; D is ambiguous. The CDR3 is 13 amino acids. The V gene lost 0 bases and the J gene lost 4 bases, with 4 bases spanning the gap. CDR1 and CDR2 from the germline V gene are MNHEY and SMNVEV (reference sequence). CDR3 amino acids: CASSLSLYNEQFF. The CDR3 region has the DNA TGTGCCAGCAGTTTATCCTTATACAATGAGCAGTTCTTC.

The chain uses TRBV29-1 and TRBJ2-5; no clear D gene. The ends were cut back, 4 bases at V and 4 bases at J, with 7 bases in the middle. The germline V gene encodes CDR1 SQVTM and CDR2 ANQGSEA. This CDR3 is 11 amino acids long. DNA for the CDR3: TGCAGCGTTGTTACCGGAGAGACCCAGTACTTC. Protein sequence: CSVVTGETQYF.

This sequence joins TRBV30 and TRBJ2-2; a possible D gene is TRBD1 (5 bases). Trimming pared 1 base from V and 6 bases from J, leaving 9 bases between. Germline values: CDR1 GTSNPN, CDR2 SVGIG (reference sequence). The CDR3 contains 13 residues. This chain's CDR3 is CAWSEQAAGELFF. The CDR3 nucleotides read TGTGCCTGGAGTGAACAGGCGGCCGGGGAGCTGTTTTTT.

The CDR3 region is CASSEVGRNTEAFF. The CDR3 DNA is TGTGCCAGCAGTGAAGTTGGGCGGAACACTGAAGCTTTCTTT. The chain joins TRBV25-1 to TRBJ1-1; D not certain. The CDR3 runs 14 residues. Germline CDR1 MGHDK, CDR2 SYGVNS. Trimming stripped 2 bases from V and 1 base from J, with 8 bases between. Complete variable domain (other parts from reference TRBV25-1 and TRBJ1-1): EADIYQTPRYLVIGTGKKITLECSQTMGHDKMYWYQQDPGMELHLIHYSYGVNSTEKGDLSSESTVSRIRTEHFPLTLESARPSHTSQYLCASSEVGRNTEAFFGQGTRLTVV.

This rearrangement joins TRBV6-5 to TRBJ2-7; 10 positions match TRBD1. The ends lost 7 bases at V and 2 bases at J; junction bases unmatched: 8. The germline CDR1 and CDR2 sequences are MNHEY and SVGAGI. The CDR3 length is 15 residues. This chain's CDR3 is CASTETGTGAYEQYF. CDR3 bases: TGTGCCAGCACGGAAACCGGGACAGGGGCCTACGAGCAGTACTTC.

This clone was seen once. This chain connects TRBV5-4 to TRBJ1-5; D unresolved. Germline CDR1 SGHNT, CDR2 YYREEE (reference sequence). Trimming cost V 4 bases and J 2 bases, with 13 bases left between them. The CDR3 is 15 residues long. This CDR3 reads CASSRGIEGNQPQHF. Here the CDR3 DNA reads TGTGCCAGCAGCCGGGGAATTGAGGGCAATCAGCCCCAGCATTTT.

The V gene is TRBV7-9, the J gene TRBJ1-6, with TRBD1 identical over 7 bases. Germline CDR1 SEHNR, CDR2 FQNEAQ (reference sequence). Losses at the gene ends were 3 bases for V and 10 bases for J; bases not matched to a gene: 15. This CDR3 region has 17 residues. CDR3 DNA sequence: TGTGCCAGCAGCTTCCACGATACGACAGGGTTTAGGTCACCCCTCCACTTT. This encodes CASSFHDTTGFRSPLHF.

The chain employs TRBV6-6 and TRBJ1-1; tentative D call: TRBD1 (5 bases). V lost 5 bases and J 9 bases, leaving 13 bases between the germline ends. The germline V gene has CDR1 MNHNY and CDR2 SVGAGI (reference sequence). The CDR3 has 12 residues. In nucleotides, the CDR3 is TGTGCCAGCAGTATAAAAACAGGACAAGCTTTCTTT. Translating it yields CASSIKTGQAFF.

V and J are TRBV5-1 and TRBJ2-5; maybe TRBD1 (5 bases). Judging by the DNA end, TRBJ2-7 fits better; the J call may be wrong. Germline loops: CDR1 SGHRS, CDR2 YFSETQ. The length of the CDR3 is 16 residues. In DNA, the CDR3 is TGCGCCAGCAGCTTGGCAACTCAGGGTACCTACGACGAGCAGTACTTC. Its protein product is CASSLATQGTYDEQYF.

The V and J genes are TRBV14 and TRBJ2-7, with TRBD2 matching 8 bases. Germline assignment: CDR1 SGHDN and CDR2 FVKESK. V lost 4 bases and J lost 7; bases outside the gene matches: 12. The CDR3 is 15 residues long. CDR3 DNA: TGTGCCAGCAGCCCCACGGGGGGGCGCACCCTTGAGCAGTACTTC. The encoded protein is CASSPTGGRTLEQYF.

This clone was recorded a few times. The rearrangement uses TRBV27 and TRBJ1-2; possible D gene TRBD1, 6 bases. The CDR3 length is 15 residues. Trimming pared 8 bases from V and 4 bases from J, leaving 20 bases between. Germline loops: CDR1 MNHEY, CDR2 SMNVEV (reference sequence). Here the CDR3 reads CASRPRTEGSYGYTF. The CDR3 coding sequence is TGTGCCAGCCGACCCCGGACAGAGGGTAGCTATGGCTACACCTTC.

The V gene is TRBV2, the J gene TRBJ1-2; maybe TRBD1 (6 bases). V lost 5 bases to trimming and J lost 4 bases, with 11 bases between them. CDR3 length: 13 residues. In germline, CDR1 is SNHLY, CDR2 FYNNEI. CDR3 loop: CASSPPGAYGYTF. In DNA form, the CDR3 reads TGTGCCAGCAGTCCTCCAGGGGCCTATGGCTACACCTTC.

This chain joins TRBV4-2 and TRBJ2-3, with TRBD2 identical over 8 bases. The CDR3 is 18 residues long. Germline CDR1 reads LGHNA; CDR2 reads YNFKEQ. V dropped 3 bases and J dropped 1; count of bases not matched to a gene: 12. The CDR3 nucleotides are TGTGCCAGCAGCCACACCGGGACTAGGGGGGCTGGCACAGATACGCAGTATTTT. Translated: CASSHTGTRGAGTDTQYF.

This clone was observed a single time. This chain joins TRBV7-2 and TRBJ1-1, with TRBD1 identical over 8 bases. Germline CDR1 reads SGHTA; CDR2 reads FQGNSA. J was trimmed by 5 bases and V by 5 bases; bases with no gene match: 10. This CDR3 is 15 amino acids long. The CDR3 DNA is TGTGCCAGCAGCCCTCGACAGGGGTTAGGGACTGAAGCTTTCTTT. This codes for CASSPRQGLGTEAFF.